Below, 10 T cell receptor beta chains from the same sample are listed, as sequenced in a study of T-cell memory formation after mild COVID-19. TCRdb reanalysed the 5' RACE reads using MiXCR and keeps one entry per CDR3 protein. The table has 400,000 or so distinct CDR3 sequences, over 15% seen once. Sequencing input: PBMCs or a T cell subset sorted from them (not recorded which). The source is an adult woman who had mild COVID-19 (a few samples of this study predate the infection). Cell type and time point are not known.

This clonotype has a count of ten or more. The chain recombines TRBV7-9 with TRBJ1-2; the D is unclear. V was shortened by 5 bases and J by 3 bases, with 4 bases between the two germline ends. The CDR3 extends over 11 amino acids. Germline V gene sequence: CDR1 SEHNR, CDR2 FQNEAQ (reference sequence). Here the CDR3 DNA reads TGTGCCAGCAGCCAAGACTATGGCTACACCTTC. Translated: CASSQDYGYTF.

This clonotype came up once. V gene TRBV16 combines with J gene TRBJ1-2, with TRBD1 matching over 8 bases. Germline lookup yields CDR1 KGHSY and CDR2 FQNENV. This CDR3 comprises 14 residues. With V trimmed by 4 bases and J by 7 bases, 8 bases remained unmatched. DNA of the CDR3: TGTGCCAGCAGCCCCGGACAGGGATGGGGTGGCTACACCTTC. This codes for CASSPGQGWGGYTF. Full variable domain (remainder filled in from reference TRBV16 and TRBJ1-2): GEEVAQTPKHLVRGEGQKAKLYCAPIKGHSYVFWYQQVLKNEFKFLISFQNENVFDETGMPKERFSAKCLPNSPCSLEIQATKLEDSAVYFCASSPGQGWGGYTFGSGTRLTVV.

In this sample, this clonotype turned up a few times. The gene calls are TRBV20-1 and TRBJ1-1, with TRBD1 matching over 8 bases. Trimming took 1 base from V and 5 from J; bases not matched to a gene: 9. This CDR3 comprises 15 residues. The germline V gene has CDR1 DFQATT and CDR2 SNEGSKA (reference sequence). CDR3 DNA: TGCAGTGCTAGAGGCGGAAACAGGGGGGGGACTGAAGCTTTCTTT. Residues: CSARGGNRGGTEAFF.

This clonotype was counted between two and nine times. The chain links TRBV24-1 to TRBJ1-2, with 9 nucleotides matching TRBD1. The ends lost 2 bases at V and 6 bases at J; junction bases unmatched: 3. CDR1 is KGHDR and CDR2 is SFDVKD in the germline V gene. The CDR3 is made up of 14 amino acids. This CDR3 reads CATSDSGQGNGYTF. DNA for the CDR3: TGTGCCACCAGTGATTCGGGACAGGGCAATGGCTACACCTTC.

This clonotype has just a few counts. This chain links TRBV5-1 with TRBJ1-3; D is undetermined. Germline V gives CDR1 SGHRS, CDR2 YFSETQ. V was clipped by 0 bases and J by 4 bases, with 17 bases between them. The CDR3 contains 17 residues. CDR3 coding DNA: TGCGCCAGCAGCTTGGATATTGGGGAAGTAACCGGAAACACCATATATTTT. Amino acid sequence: CASSLDIGEVTGNTIYF.

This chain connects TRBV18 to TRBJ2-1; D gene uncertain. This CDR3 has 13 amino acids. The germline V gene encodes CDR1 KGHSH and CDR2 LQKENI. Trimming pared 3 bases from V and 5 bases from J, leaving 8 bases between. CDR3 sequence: CASSPGVNNEQFF. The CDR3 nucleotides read TGTGCCAGCTCACCTGGGGTAAACAATGAGCAGTTCTTC.

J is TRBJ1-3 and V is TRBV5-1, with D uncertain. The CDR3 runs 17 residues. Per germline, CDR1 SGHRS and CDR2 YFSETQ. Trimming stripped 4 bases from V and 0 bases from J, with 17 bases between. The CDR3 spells CASSPKDGLLSGNTIYF. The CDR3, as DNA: TGCGCCAGCAGCCCCAAGGACGGCCTCCTCTCTGGAAACACCATATATTTT. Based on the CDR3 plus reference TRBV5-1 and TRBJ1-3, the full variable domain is KAGVTQTPRYLIKTRGQQVTLSCSPISGHRSVSWYQQTPGQGLQFLFEYFSETQRNKGNFPGRFSGRQFSNSRSEMNVSTLELGDSALYLCASSPKDGLLSGNTIYFGEGSWLTVV.

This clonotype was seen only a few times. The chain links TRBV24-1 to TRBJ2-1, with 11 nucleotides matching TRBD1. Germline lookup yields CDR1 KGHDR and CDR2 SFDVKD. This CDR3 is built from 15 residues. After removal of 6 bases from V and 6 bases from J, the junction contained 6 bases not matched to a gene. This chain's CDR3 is CATSQGQGATNEQFF. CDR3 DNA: TGTGCCACCAGTCAAGGACAGGGGGCGACCAATGAGCAGTTCTTC.

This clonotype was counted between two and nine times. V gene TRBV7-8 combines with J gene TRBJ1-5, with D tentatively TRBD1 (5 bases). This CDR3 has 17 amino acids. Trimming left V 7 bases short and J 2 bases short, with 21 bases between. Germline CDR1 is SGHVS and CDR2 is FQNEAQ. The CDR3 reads CASTFARGSLGNQPQHF. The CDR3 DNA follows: TGTGCCAGCACCTTCGCTCGGGGGTCTCTAGGCAATCAGCCCCAGCATTTT.

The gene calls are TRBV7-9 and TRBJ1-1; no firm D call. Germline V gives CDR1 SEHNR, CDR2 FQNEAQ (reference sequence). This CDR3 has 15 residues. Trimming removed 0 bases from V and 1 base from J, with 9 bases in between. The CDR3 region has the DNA TGTGCCAGCAGCTTAGCGGTAGGTTGGAACACTGAAGCTTTCTTT. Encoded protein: CASSLAVGWNTEAFF.